The rows below give T cell receptor beta chains drawn from one sample of a study of blood T cell repertoires in COVID-19. TCRdb's table, derived via immunoSEQ multiplex PCR, lists solely in-frame clones and lacks some. The sample comprises hundreds of thousands of clones, 90% of which are singletons, and around 2.6% rests with the top ten. Sample: PBMCs or T cells enriched from blood (not recorded which). Source of these receptors: a man between 60 and 70 years old who had recovered from COVID-19. Each CDR3 is given with its conserved first and last residue. The order of the fields is J gene, D gene, clone size, V gene, CDR3 protein, CDR3 DNA. The D gene is left open where the match is weak. Size tells how often a clone was seen (once, few, many) or the class of an expanded clone, and some rows leave it out.

J gene: TRBJ2-2
D gene: -
clone size: few
V gene: TRBV10-1
CDR3 protein: CAPPRFGELFF
CDR3 DNA: TGCGCCCCTCCGCGGTTCGGGGAGCTGTTTTTT

J gene: TRBJ2-2
D gene: -
clone size: -
V gene: TRBV11-3
CDR3 protein: CASSRFNPDTGELFF
CDR3 DNA: TGTGCCAGCAGCCGTTTTAATCCGGACACCGGGGAGCTGTTTTTT

J gene: TRBJ1-4
D gene: -
clone size: -
V gene: TRBV6-5
CDR3 protein: CASSYSGREKLFF
CDR3 DNA: TGTGCCAGCAGTTACTCGGGCCGGGAAAAACTGTTTTTT

J gene: TRBJ1-3
D gene: -
clone size: -
V gene: TRBV19
CDR3 protein: CASRKEGSGNTIYF
CDR3 DNA: TGTGCCAGTAGAAAAGAGGGCTCTGGAAACACCATATATTTT

J gene: TRBJ1-1
D gene: -
clone size: -
V gene: TRBV5-1
CDR3 protein: CASSLYLRGVATEAFF
CDR3 DNA: TGCGCCAGCAGCTTGTATTTACGGGGGGTGGCCACTGAAGCTTTCTTT

J gene: TRBJ1-3
D gene: -
clone size: -
V gene: TRBV4-1
CDR3 protein: CASSQQKPIRDISGNTIYF
CDR3 DNA: TGCGCCAGCAGCCAACAAAAACCGATCCGGGACATCTCTGGAAACACCATATATTTT

J gene: TRBJ2-3
D gene: TRBD1
clone size: -
V gene: TRBV7-2
CDR3 protein: CASSLDGTGVTDTQYF
CDR3 DNA: TGTGCCAGCAGCTTAGACGGGACAGGGGTCACAGATACGCAGTATTTT

J gene: TRBJ1-1
D gene: -
clone size: -
V gene: TRBV3-1/TRBV3-2
CDR3 protein: CASSQVGSAFF
CDR3 DNA: TGTGCCAGCAGCCAAGTCGGTTCTGCTTTCTTT

J gene: TRBJ1-6
D gene: TRBD1
clone size: -
V gene: TRBV30
CDR3 protein: CAWSGTGTSPLHF
CDR3 DNA: TGTGCCTGGAGTGGGACAGGGACTTCACCCCTCCACTTT

J gene: TRBJ1-5
D gene: -
clone size: few
V gene: TRBV19
CDR3 protein: CASSSTELQPQHF
CDR3 DNA: TGTGCCAGTAGTTCGACAGAGCTCCAACCCCAGCATTTT

J gene: TRBJ2-3
D gene: TRBD2
clone size: -
V gene: TRBV29-1
CDR3 protein: CSVVAGGRTDTQYF
CDR3 DNA: TGCAGCGTTGTAGCGGGGGGCCGCACAGATACGCAGTATTTT

J gene: TRBJ1-2
D gene: -
clone size: -
V gene: TRBV12-3/TRBV12-4
CDR3 protein: CASSLLAGRGYTF
CDR3 DNA: TGTGCCAGCAGTTTACTCGCGGGGAGAGGCTACACCTTC

J gene: TRBJ1-5
D gene: -
clone size: -
V gene: TRBV19
CDR3 protein: CASSIRTSFLGPSDQPQHF
CDR3 DNA: TGTGCCAGTAGTATAAGGACTAGTTTTCTGGGACCGTCAGATCAGCCCCAGCATTTT

J gene: TRBJ2-7
D gene: TRBD2
clone size: -
V gene: TRBV11-2
CDR3 protein: CASSKGLEGPYEQYF
CDR3 DNA: TGTGCCAGCAGCAAGGGACTAGAGGGCCCCTACGAGCAGTACTTC

J gene: TRBJ1-4
D gene: -
clone size: -
V gene: TRBV9
CDR3 protein: CASSVTGGVGEKLFF
CDR3 DNA: TGTGCCAGCAGCGTAACTGGGGGCGTGGGTGAAAAACTGTTTTTT

J gene: TRBJ2-7
D gene: -
clone size: -
V gene: TRBV6-6
CDR3 protein: CASSAEQGYEQYF
CDR3 DNA: TGTGCCAGCAGTGCCGAACAGGGTTACGAGCAGTACTTC

J gene: TRBJ2-1
D gene: -
clone size: -
V gene: TRBV9
CDR3 protein: CASSVGGYSEQFF
CDR3 DNA: TGTGCCAGCAGCGTAGGCGGGTATAGTGAGCAGTTCTTC

J gene: TRBJ2-1
D gene: TRBD2
clone size: -
V gene: TRBV7-3
CDR3 protein: CASSFSGSSEQFF
CDR3 DNA: TGTGCCAGCAGCTTTAGCGGGAGTTCTGAGCAGTTCTTC

J gene: TRBJ2-5
D gene: TRBD1
clone size: -
V gene: TRBV29-1
CDR3 protein: CSARQGARETQYF
CDR3 DNA: TGCAGCGCCCGACAGGGGGCGAGGGAGACCCAGTACTTC

J gene: TRBJ1-2
D gene: -
clone size: -
V gene: TRBV4-1
CDR3 protein: CASSQDPGYGYTF
CDR3 DNA: TGCGCCAGCAGCCAAGATCCCGGCTATGGCTACACCTTC

J gene: TRBJ1-1
D gene: TRBD1
clone size: -
V gene: TRBV4-1
CDR3 protein: CASSRKNWDRMNTEAFF
CDR3 DNA: TGCGCCAGCAGCCGGAAAAACTGGGACAGAATGAACACTGAAGCTTTCTTT

J gene: TRBJ1-3
D gene: -
clone size: -
V gene: TRBV4-3
CDR3 protein: CASSQALTGYQNTIYF
CDR3 DNA: TGCGCCAGCAGCCAAGCCTTAACAGGGTATCAAAACACCATATATTTT

J gene: TRBJ2-1
D gene: TRBD2
clone size: few
V gene: TRBV5-4
CDR3 protein: CASSLGASGPYNEQFF
CDR3 DNA: TGTGCCAGCAGCTTGGGGGCTAGCGGGCCCTACAATGAGCAGTTCTTC

J gene: TRBJ2-1
D gene: TRBD1
clone size: -
V gene: TRBV6-4
CDR3 protein: CASSQTGSEQFF
CDR3 DNA: TGTGCCAGCAGCCAGACAGGGAGTGAGCAGTTCTTC

J gene: TRBJ1-5
D gene: -
clone size: -
V gene: TRBV5-1
CDR3 protein: CASSQVPDQPQHF
CDR3 DNA: TGCGCCAGCAGCCAAGTTCCAGATCAGCCCCAGCATTTT

J gene: TRBJ2-1
D gene: -
clone size: -
V gene: TRBV10-2
CDR3 protein: CASSESKGVSYNEQFF
CDR3 DNA: TGCGCCAGCAGTGAGTCTAAGGGGGTTTCCTACAATGAGCAGTTCTTC

J gene: TRBJ1-1
D gene: -
clone size: once
V gene: TRBV5-6
CDR3 protein: CASSPPVRSTEAFF
CDR3 DNA: TGTGCCAGCAGTCCTCCCGTCAGGTCCACTGAAGCTTTCTTT

J gene: TRBJ1-2
D gene: -
clone size: -
V gene: TRBV4-3
CDR3 protein: CASSQDLTAGRHGYTF
CDR3 DNA: TGCGCCAGCAGCCAAGATTTGACAGCCGGGCGACATGGCTACACCTTC

J gene: TRBJ1-6
D gene: -
clone size: -
V gene: TRBV30
CDR3 protein: CAWRWGRDPSPLHF
CDR3 DNA: TGTGCCTGGAGATGGGGGCGCGATCCTTCACCCCTCCACTTT

J gene: TRBJ1-1
D gene: TRBD1
clone size: -
V gene: TRBV11-2
CDR3 protein: CASSLNDRAPEAFF
CDR3 DNA: TGTGCCAGCAGCTTAAACGACAGGGCCCCTGAAGCTTTCTTT

J gene: TRBJ2-3
D gene: TRBD1
clone size: -
V gene: TRBV7-3
CDR3 protein: CASRSTGEDTQYF
CDR3 DNA: TGTGCCAGCAGGTCAACAGGGGAGGATACGCAGTATTTT

J gene: TRBJ2-7
D gene: -
clone size: -
V gene: TRBV12-3/TRBV12-4
CDR3 protein: CASSHTYEQYF
CDR3 DNA: TGTGCCAGCAGCCACACCTACGAGCAGTACTTC

J gene: TRBJ2-7
D gene: -
clone size: -
V gene: TRBV3-1/TRBV3-2
CDR3 protein: CASSQGLAIYEQYF
CDR3 DNA: TGTGCCAGCAGCCAAGGGCTGGCCATCTACGAGCAGTACTTC

J gene: TRBJ1-3
D gene: -
clone size: -
V gene: TRBV7-9
CDR3 protein: CASSQKREFSGNTIYF
CDR3 DNA: TGTGCCAGCAGCCAAAAAAGAGAGTTCTCTGGAAACACCATATATTTT

J gene: TRBJ1-5
D gene: -
clone size: -
V gene: TRBV19
CDR3 protein: CASRLTGRGQPQHF
CDR3 DNA: TGTGCCAGTAGATTGACAGGTCGTGGTCAGCCCCAGCATTTT

J gene: TRBJ1-6
D gene: -
clone size: -
V gene: TRBV2
CDR3 protein: CASSLTAPQNNSPLHF
CDR3 DNA: TGTGCCAGCAGTCTGACAGCGCCACAAAATAATTCACCCCTCCACTTT

J gene: TRBJ2-1
D gene: -
clone size: -
V gene: TRBV3-1/TRBV3-2
CDR3 protein: CASSQVSLRGGGYEQFF
CDR3 DNA: TGTGCCAGCAGCCAAGTTTCCCTGCGGGGCGGCGGGTATGAGCAGTTCTTC

J gene: TRBJ2-1
D gene: TRBD1
clone size: -
V gene: TRBV6-5
CDR3 protein: CASKDRVSYNEQFF
CDR3 DNA: TGTGCCTCTAAGGACAGGGTCTCCTACAATGAGCAGTTCTTC

J gene: TRBJ1-2
D gene: TRBD1
clone size: -
V gene: TRBV6-5
CDR3 protein: CASTEDRGYGYTF
CDR3 DNA: TGTGCCAGCACCGAGGACAGGGGGTATGGCTACACCTTC

J gene: TRBJ2-5
D gene: -
clone size: -
V gene: TRBV11-1
CDR3 protein: CASSFYRETQYF
CDR3 DNA: TGTGCCAGCAGCTTTTACAGGGAGACCCAGTACTTC

J gene: TRBJ1-1
D gene: TRBD1
clone size: -
V gene: TRBV18
CDR3 protein: CASSSHSLTGNKANTEAFF
CDR3 DNA: TGTGCCAGCTCATCCCACTCCTTGACAGGGAACAAGGCGAACACTGAAGCTTTCTTT

J gene: TRBJ2-7
D gene: TRBD1
clone size: -
V gene: TRBV5-1
CDR3 protein: CASSLEGQTAYEQYF
CDR3 DNA: TGCGCCAGCAGCTTGGAGGGACAGACAGCCTACGAGCAGTACTTC

J gene: TRBJ2-4
D gene: -
clone size: -
V gene: TRBV18
CDR3 protein: CASRGGGNIQYF
CDR3 DNA: TGTGCCAGCAGGGGTGGTGGAAACATTCAGTACTTC

J gene: TRBJ1-3
D gene: TRBD1
clone size: -
V gene: TRBV19
CDR3 protein: CASSKPLGTGLISGNTIYF
CDR3 DNA: TGTGCCAGTAGTAAGCCACTCGGGACAGGCCTTATCTCTGGAAACACCATATATTTT

J gene: TRBJ1-5
D gene: TRBD1
clone size: -
V gene: TRBV3-1/TRBV3-2
CDR3 protein: CASSQAGQGHQPQHF
CDR3 DNA: TGTGCCAGCAGCCAAGCGGGACAGGGACATCAGCCCCAGCATTTT

J gene: TRBJ1-2
D gene: -
clone size: -
V gene: TRBV13
CDR3 protein: CASSSVVYGYTF
CDR3 DNA: TGTGCCAGCAGCTCGGTGGTCTATGGCTACACCTTC

J gene: TRBJ2-5
D gene: -
clone size: -
V gene: TRBV7-3
CDR3 protein: CASSDGVSETQYF
CDR3 DNA: TGTGCCAGCAGCGACGGAGTTTCGGAGACCCAGTACTTC

J gene: TRBJ1-2
D gene: TRBD1
clone size: -
V gene: TRBV30
CDR3 protein: CAWSPKGQVNYGYTF
CDR3 DNA: TGTGCCTGGAGTCCGAAGGGACAGGTGAACTATGGCTACACCTTC

J gene: TRBJ2-3
D gene: -
clone size: -
V gene: TRBV28
CDR3 protein: CASSWDIGTDTQYF
CDR3 DNA: TGTGCCAGCAGCTGGGACATCGGGACAGATACGCAGTATTTT

J gene: TRBJ2-3
D gene: TRBD2
clone size: -
V gene: TRBV5-1
CDR3 protein: CASSWRGGPRTDTQYF
CDR3 DNA: TGCGCCAGCAGCTGGCGGGGGGGGCCACGCACAGATACGCAGTATTTT

J gene: TRBJ2-7
D gene: -
clone size: once
V gene: TRBV24-1
CDR3 protein: CATSDPSTNYEQYF
CDR3 DNA: TGTGCCACCAGTGATCCCTCGACAAACTACGAGCAGTACTTC

J gene: TRBJ2-7
D gene: TRBD2
clone size: -
V gene: TRBV4-1
CDR3 protein: CASSPAHGLALSYEQYF
CDR3 DNA: TGCGCCAGCAGCCCAGCTCACGGACTAGCGTTATCCTACGAGCAGTACTTC

J gene: TRBJ2-3
D gene: TRBD2
clone size: once
V gene: TRBV2
CDR3 protein: CATKLGLADTDTQYF
CDR3 DNA: TGTGCCACCAAGCTGGGACTAGCGGACACAGATACGCAGTATTTT